The clone carrying this T cell receptor beta chain was detected only once. In the authors' workflow: Reference gene primer amplification in the assay estimated nucleated cell counts. Sequencing used immunoSEQ multiplex PCR; TCRdb keeps in-frame clones, though not all of them. D and trimming were read from the DNA, whereas the V and J calls and clone size are those reported in that table. The sample holds about 46,000 clones, around 86% seen once. The data are from a study of blood T cell repertoires in COVID-19. Study as a whole: Some COVID-19 samples were acute and others convalescent; all came from the United States, Italy and Spain. T cells, B-cell-depleted T cells, or PBMCs provided the cDNA or gDNA that served as material.

The CDR3 has 10 amino acids. Germline V gives CDR1 SGDLS, CDR2 YYNGEE. The V end lost 3 bases, the J end lost 14 bases, and 10 bases lay between the germline ends. The origin of this receptor is a human donor in a cohort sampled during active COVID-19. Source material: peripheral blood. The chain combines TRBV9 with TRBJ2-3, with no clear D. DNA for the CDR3: TGTGCCAGCAGCGGTAGTGAGTTGTATTTT. Translated, it gives CASSGSELYF.